The clone carrying this T cell receptor beta chain appeared once. Its cognate antigen is unknown. The sample comes from a study of T cell responses to AZD1222 COVID-19 vaccine. Study-level findings and limits: The study sampled repertoires only after the peak T cell response.

From germline, CDR1 is SGDLS and CDR2 YYNGEE. Trimming took 4 bases from V and 6 from J; bases not matched to a gene: 9. CDR3 length equals 16 residues. Data came from immunoSEQ multiplex PCR; TCRdb stores just in-frame clones and leaves some out. The sample contains some 140,000 clones, just under 95% of which appear only once. The sample here was peripheral blood, taken 28 days after the second AZD1222 dose. This TCR came from an adult who received the AZD1222 COVID-19 vaccine. V usage is TRBV9 and J usage is TRBJ2-3; 12 nucleotides match TRBD2. The CDR3, as DNA: TGTGCCAGCAGCCCCAGTCCCACTAGCGGGGGGGATACGCAGTATTTT. It specifies CASSPSPTSGGDTQYF.